The sequence of this T cell receptor (beta chain) was determined in a study of OX40 agonist ivuxolimab in advanced cancers. Study-wide background: A mean age of roughly 60 years, range about 20 to 85, was recorded, and more than 80% were male. Partial responses occurred in three patients (one hepatocellular carcinoma, two cutaneous melanoma).

Collection of blood occurred at baseline, at cycle 4 day 1, and at cycle 7 day 1. The CDR3 covers 14 residues. Trimming took off 5 bases at V and 5 bases at J, with 12 bases between the two ends. CDR1 SGHTA and CDR2 FQGNSA come from the germline V gene. Assay: immunoSEQ multiplex PCR; the TCRdb copy retains only in-frame clones and omits some. Of 75,000 to 95,000 clones in the sample, about nine tenths were seen once. The sequence was collected from an adult with an advanced solid tumor such as melanoma, head and neck, liver or kidney cancer. The specimen comprised CD4+ or CD8+ T cells sorted from blood, sampled in a trial of the OX40 agonist ivuxolimab. The chain employs TRBV7-2 and TRBJ1-4; D unresolved. CDR3 region: CASSVRRSNEKLFF. Here the CDR3 DNA reads TGTGCCAGCAGCGTAAGACGGTCAAATGAAAAACTGTTTTTT.